These T cell receptor beta chains were read from a single sample in a study of shared clonotypes between healthy human individuals. TCRdb's copy holds only in-frame clones and misses some; the assay was immunoSEQ multiplex PCR. Of about 2.4 million clones detected, 80% to 95% appear once; the ten largest clones hold 0.36%. Sequencing was carried out using naive CD4+ T cells from PBMCs. The receptor source for this set is a man younger than 35 in good health. Some clones in this sample may be carry-over from other donors' samples. CDR3s include the opening cysteine and the closing phenylalanine or tryptophan. The D gene is left open where the match is weak. Clone size, where shown, is once, few, many, or a class for clones that have expanded.

j_gene: TRBJ2-2; abundance: -; v_gene: TRBV5-1; d_gene: -; CDR3nt: TGCGCCAGCAGCCCGTCCTTAGCGGTAGGGGAGCTGTTTTTT; CDR3aa: CASSPSLAVGELFF
j_gene: TRBJ2-3; abundance: -; v_gene: TRBV5-1; d_gene: -; CDR3nt: TGCGCCAGCAGCTTGACATACCCTAGCACAGATACGCAGTATTTT; CDR3aa: CASSLTYPSTDTQYF
j_gene: TRBJ1-1; abundance: -; v_gene: TRBV29-1; d_gene: -; CDR3nt: TGCAGCGTCCTCCGGGGGGACACTGAAGCTTTCTTT; CDR3aa: CSVLRGDTEAFF
j_gene: TRBJ1-5; abundance: -; v_gene: TRBV28; d_gene: TRBD1; CDR3nt: TGTGCCAGCGGGAGAGAAACAGGACAGGGGAATCAGCCCCAGCATTTT; CDR3aa: CASGRETGQGNQPQHF
j_gene: TRBJ2-3; abundance: -; v_gene: TRBV30; d_gene: -; CDR3nt: TGTGCCTGGAGTAAACAAGAGCTTGGTACGCAGTATTTT; CDR3aa: CAWSKQELGTQYF
j_gene: TRBJ2-1; abundance: -; v_gene: TRBV9; d_gene: -; CDR3nt: TGTGCCAGCAGCAGCCATTACAATGAGCAGTTCTTC; CDR3aa: CASSSHYNEQFF
j_gene: TRBJ2-1; abundance: -; v_gene: TRBV10-3; d_gene: -; CDR3nt: TGTGCCATCAGTGAGGGGGTTAGCGGCAACAATGAGCAGTTCTTC; CDR3aa: CAISEGVSGNNEQFF
j_gene: TRBJ2-6; abundance: -; v_gene: TRBV9; d_gene: TRBD1; CDR3nt: TGTGCCAGCAGCGTTGACAGGGTTTCCCCTGGGGCCAACGTCCTGACTTTC; CDR3aa: CASSVDRVSPGANVLTF
j_gene: TRBJ2-5; abundance: -; v_gene: TRBV4-1; d_gene: TRBD2; CDR3nt: TGCGCCAGCAGCCAAGATTTTACGGGAGGGAGGACCCAGTACTTC; CDR3aa: CASSQDFTGGRTQYF
j_gene: TRBJ2-7; abundance: -; v_gene: TRBV30; d_gene: -; CDR3nt: TGTGCCTGGAGTTTGGGCGGAGGCAGCTACTTCTTC; CDR3aa: CAWSLGGGSYFF
j_gene: TRBJ2-2; abundance: -; v_gene: TRBV4-1; d_gene: -; CDR3nt: TGCGCCAGCAGCCAGATGGTCGGCGGGCTCACCGGGGAGCTGTTTTTT; CDR3aa: CASSQMVGGLTGELFF
j_gene: TRBJ2-7; abundance: -; v_gene: TRBV5-6; d_gene: -; CDR3nt: TGTGCCAGCTCCTTGACGGTTAGCTCCTACGAGCAGTACTTC; CDR3aa: CASSLTVSSYEQYF
j_gene: TRBJ2-3; abundance: once; v_gene: TRBV7-3; d_gene: -; CDR3nt: TGTGCCAGCAGAAGAGGGAAGTTGGGCACAGATACGCAGTATTTT; CDR3aa: CASRRGKLGTDTQYF
j_gene: TRBJ2-1; abundance: few; v_gene: TRBV7-7; d_gene: -; CDR3nt: TGTGCCAGCAGCGCTTCTAGGGAAGGCGAGCAGTTCTTC; CDR3aa: CASSASREGEQFF